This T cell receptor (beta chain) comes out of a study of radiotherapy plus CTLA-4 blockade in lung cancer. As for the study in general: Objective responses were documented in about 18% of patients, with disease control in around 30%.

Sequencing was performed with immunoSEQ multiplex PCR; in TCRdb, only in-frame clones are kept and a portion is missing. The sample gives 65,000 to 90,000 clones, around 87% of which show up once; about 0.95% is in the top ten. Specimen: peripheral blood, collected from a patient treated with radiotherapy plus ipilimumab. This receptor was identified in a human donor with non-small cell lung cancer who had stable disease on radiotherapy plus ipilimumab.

In DNA, the CDR3 is TGCGCCAGCAGCCACGGGACAGCAAATGAAAAACTGTTTTTT. Its protein product is CASSHGTANEKLFF. The rearrangement uses TRBV5-1 and TRBJ1-4; 7 nucleotides agree with TRBD1. The CDR3 loop spans 14 amino acids. The germline CDR1 and CDR2 sequences are SGHRS and YFSETQ. The V gene end was trimmed by 4 bases and the J gene end by 5 bases; junction bases not matched to a gene: 5.